The 31 T cell receptor beta chains below were found in one sample sequenced in a study of response to subunit inactivated influenza vaccine. TCRdb ran MiXCR on the RT-PCR reads and lists one entry per CDR3 protein. Among under 200,000 distinct CDR3 sequences listed, approximately 12% were seen once. The same sample was also used in a study of T cells expressing NK-cell markers. That study adds: A 5'RACE template switching approach incorporating UMIs was used to make TCR beta cDNA.

The source was CD8+ T cells sorted from PBMCs, collected about 13 days after vaccination. Receptors originate from a man aged 45-60 years who received an inactivated influenza vaccine.

This clonotype has just a few counts. The V gene is TRBV29-1, the J gene TRBJ2-1; possible D gene TRBD1, 5 bases. The ends were cut back, 3 bases at V and 4 bases at J, with 19 bases in the middle. CDR3 length: 16 residues. CDR1 and CDR2 from the germline V gene are SQVTM and ANQGSEA. Here the CDR3 reads CSVEGSIGVHYNEQFF. The CDR3 coding sequence is TGCAGCGTTGAGGGTAGTATAGGGGTGCATTACAATGAGCAGTTCTTC.

This clonotype has a count of ten or more. The chain couples TRBV28 to TRBJ2-2, with D uncertain. The V gene lost 5 bases and the J gene lost 3 bases, with 13 bases spanning the gap. The CDR3 length is 15 residues. Germline CDR1 MDHEN, CDR2 SYDVKM. This CDR3 is CASSTPSGDTGELFF. As DNA, the CDR3 is TGTGCCAGCAGTACCCCGAGTGGGGACACCGGGGAGCTGTTTTTT.

This clonotype was detected a few times. The genes are TRBV15 and TRBJ2-3; TRBD1 matches at 11 bases. The CDR3 spans 17 residues. Germline-derived CDR1 and CDR2 are LNHNV and YYDKDF (reference sequence). Trimming at V came to 0 bases and at J to 3 bases, leaving 5 bases not matched to a gene. The DNA for the CDR3 is TGTGCCACCAGCAGAGAGGGGGGGACAGGGGGGACAGATACGCAGTATTTT. Its translation is CATSREGGTGGTDTQYF. Full variable domain (remainder filled in from reference TRBV15 and TRBJ2-3): DAMVIQNPRYQVTQFGKPVTLSCSQTLNHNVMYWYQQKSSQAPKLLFHYYDKDFNNEADTPDNFQSRRPNTSFCFLDIRSPGLGDTAMYLCATSREGGTGGTDTQYFGPGTRLTVL.

This sequence joins TRBV5-1 and TRBJ2-7; D not resolved. Trimming removed 3 bases from V and 1 base from J, with 17 bases in between. The CDR3 loop spans 16 amino acids. Germline V lookup: CDR1 SGHRS, CDR2 YFSETQ. The CDR3 nucleotides are TGCGCCAGCAGCTGGGATACAGAAAGTCTTTCCTACGAGCAGTACTTC. Residues: CASSWDTESLSYEQYF.

This clonotype was detected many times. This chain uses TRBV12-3 or TRBV12-4 with TRBJ2-1; tentatively, D is TRBD1 or TRBD2 (5 bases each). Trimming pared 0 bases from V and 9 bases from J, leaving 12 bases between. The CDR3 is 14 residues long. The DNA for the CDR3 is TGTGCCAGCAGTTTAGCGCTGGGGACGGGTGAGCAGTTCTTC. It specifies CASSLALGTGEQFF.

The chain couples TRBV3-1 to TRBJ1-5; the D gene is possibly TRBD1 (5 bases). The CDR3 consists of 14 residues. Per the germline V gene, CDR1 is LGHDT and CDR2 is YNNKEL (reference sequence). Trimming took off 4 bases at V and 6 bases at J, with 13 bases between the two ends. The CDR3 bases are TGTGCCAGCAGCCCGGGACGGGCTGGTCAGCCCCAGCATTTT. Protein sequence: CASSPGRAGQPQHF.

The chain joins TRBV30 to TRBJ2-7; no firm D call. Deletions cut 4 bases from V and 3 bases from J, with 13 bases between. Germline CDR1 and CDR2: GTSNPN and SVGIG (reference sequence). The CDR3 consists of 13 residues. CDR3 sequence (DNA): TGTGCCTGGAATATTGAACGATTCTACGAGCAGTACTTC. It yields the protein CAWNIERFYEQYF.

This CDR3 is CASSGEILTGAYGYTF. CDR3 bases: TGTGCCAGCAGCGGGGAAATATTGACAGGGGCCTATGGCTACACCTTC. The V gene is TRBV9, the J gene TRBJ1-2; 8 bases are a match to TRBD1. The CDR3 runs to 16 residues. Per the germline V gene, CDR1 is SGDLS and CDR2 is YYNGEE. J gave up 4 bases and V 3 bases, and 11 bases lay outside the gene matches.

This clonotype has at least ten counts. This chain joins TRBV7-9 and TRBJ2-5; 8 bases agree with TRBD1. The CDR3 runs to 14 residues. The germline V gene encodes CDR1 SEHNR and CDR2 FQNEAQ (reference sequence). Unmatched junction bases numbered 7, after V lost 6 bases and J lost 4 bases. The CDR3 sequence: CASRPGQGGETQYF. CDR3 nucleotide sequence: TGTGCCAGCAGACCAGGACAGGGAGGAGAGACCCAGTACTTC.

This clonotype has just a few counts. The chain joins TRBV21-1 to TRBJ1-2; the table assigns TRBD1, which was not confirmed against the DNA. TRBV21-1 is assigned pseudogene status. The CDR3 is 14 amino acids. This CDR3 is CASSKGGASYGYTF. DNA of the CDR3: TGTGCCAGCAGCAAAGGGGGCGCGAGCTATGGCTACACCTTC.

This clonotype was found a few times. The chain employs TRBV15 and TRBJ2-1; 14 bases map to TRBD2. The CDR3 is 16 amino acids. V shed 4 bases and J 7 bases; nucleotides not matched to a gene: 6. Germline CDR1 and CDR2: LNHNV and YYDKDF (reference sequence). Written as DNA, the CDR3 is TGTGCCACCAGCAAGACTAGCGGGGGGGCCGAGAATGAGCAGTTCTTC. Translating gives CATSKTSGGAENEQFF. Combining the CDR3 with reference TRBV15 and TRBJ2-1 gives the whole variable domain DAMVIQNPRYQVTQFGKPVTLSCSQTLNHNVMYWYQQKSSQAPKLLFHYYDKDFNNEADTPDNFQSRRPNTSFCFLDIRSPGLGDTAMYLCATSKTSGGAENEQFFGPGTRLTVL.

The chain combines TRBV6-1 with TRBJ2-7; the D is unclear. The CDR3 has 15 amino acids. Trimming took off 10 bases at V and 0 bases at J, with 19 bases between the two ends. Germline lookup yields CDR1 MNHNS and CDR2 SASEGT. The CDR3 spells CAIHLGRTVSYEQYF. CDR3 bases: TGTGCCATACACCTCGGACGGACGGTCTCCTACGAGCAGTACTTC.

This clonotype has just a few counts. The chain is built from TRBV12-3 or TRBV12-4 and TRBJ2-2, with D unclear. The V end was cut by 4 bases, the J end by 6 bases, with 15 bases between. CDR3 length: 15 residues. CDR3 amino acids: CASSSPGPRSGELFF. Here the CDR3 DNA reads TGTGCCAGCAGTTCCCCGGGCCCGCGATCCGGGGAGCTGTTTTTT.

A few counts support this clonotype. The genes are TRBV21-1 and TRBJ2-7; the table's D call, TRBD1, was not checked against the DNA. TRBV21-1 is assigned pseudogene status. CDR3 length: 19 residues. The CDR3 DNA is TGTGCCAGCAGCAAAATGGGGGGCGAGGTCCAGCTTCCCTCCTACGAGCAGTACTTC. Its translation is CASSKMGGEVQLPSYEQYF.

In this sample, this clonotype turned up a few times. The chain couples TRBV7-6 to TRBJ2-2; TRBD2 aligns across 7 bases. The CDR3 extends over 14 amino acids. The J segment lost 3 bases and the V segment lost 4 bases, leaving 2 bases of the junction unmatched. Germline CDR1 is SGHVS and CDR2 is FNYEAQ. CDR3 coding DNA: TGTGCCAGCAGCTGGACTAGGGACACCGGGGAGCTGTTTTTT. This codes for CASSWTRDTGELFF. The full variable domain, with the rest looked up from reference TRBV7-6 and TRBJ2-2, is GAGVSQSPRYKVTKRGQDVALRCDPISGHVSLYWYRQALGQGPEFLTYFNYEAQQDKSGLPNDRFSAERPEGSISTLTIQRTEQRDSAMYRCASSWTRDTGELFFGEGSRLTVL.

This clonotype was seen a handful of times. This chain uses TRBV7-9 with TRBJ2-4; D tentatively reads TRBD1 or TRBD2 (5 bases each). Germline V CDR1 and CDR2: SEHNR, FQNEAQ (reference sequence). The CDR3 covers 15 residues. Trimming removed 6 bases at V and 10 bases at J, with 22 bases between. The CDR3 coding sequence is TGTGCCAGCAGTTCCCGACAGCACGCTAGCTGGATTCAGTACTTC. This translates into CASSSRQHASWIQYF.

V is TRBV28 and J is TRBJ2-1; 10 bases align to TRBD2. The length of the CDR3 is 20 residues. J gave up 0 bases and V 2 bases, and 13 bases lay outside the gene matches. Per germline, CDR1 MDHEN and CDR2 SYDVKM. As DNA, the CDR3 is TGTGCCAGCAGTTTACCCTCCCCGGCTAGCGGGGGCCCCTCCTACAATGAGCAGTTCTTC. Translation: CASSLPSPASGGPSYNEQFF. Looking up the rest from reference TRBV28 and TRBJ2-1 gives the full variable domain: DVKVTQSSRYLVKRTGEKVFLECVQDMDHENMFWYRQDPGLGLRLIYFSYDVKMKEKGDIPEGYSVSREKKERFSLILESASTNQTSMYLCASSLPSPASGGPSYNEQFFGPGTRLTVL.

In this sample, this clonotype turned up many times. The chain has TRBV7-6 and TRBJ2-3; 9 bases are shared with TRBD1. J lost 1 base, V lost 1 base, and 3 bases had no gene match. The CDR3 has 16 residues. In germline, CDR1 is SGHVS, CDR2 FNYEAQ. The CDR3 DNA is TGTGCCAGCAGCTTAGGGGGGACAGGGCGCACAGATACGCAGTATTTT. Amino acid sequence: CASSLGGTGRTDTQYF. Full variable domain (outside the CDR3, taken from reference TRBV7-6 and TRBJ2-3): GAGVSQSPRYKVTKRGQDVALRCDPISGHVSLYWYRQALGQGPEFLTYFNYEAQQDKSGLPNDRFSAERPEGSISTLTIQRTEQRDSAMYRCASSLGGTGRTDTQYFGPGTRLTVL.

The chain employs TRBV2 and TRBJ2-1, with D perhaps matching TRBD1 (6 bases). The V end lost 6 bases, the J end lost 3 bases, and 15 bases lay between the germline ends. The V gene's germline CDR1 is SNHLY and CDR2 FYNNEI. The length of the CDR3 is 15 residues. CDR3 protein: CASRNYSGVYNEQFF. DNA for the CDR3: TGTGCCAGCAGAAATTACTCAGGGGTCTACAATGAGCAGTTCTTC.

As regards this clonotype: One junction end disagrees with the germline gene, perhaps due to a read error. The chain joins TRBV10-3 to TRBJ2-7; 9 nucleotides line up with TRBD2. CDR1 is ENHRY, CDR2 SYGVKD, per germline. The CDR3 covers 16 residues. For the CDR3, the DNA is TGTACCATCAGTGACCCTTTGAGCGGGAGGTTATACGAGCAGTACTTC. Translating it yields CTISDPLSGRLYEQYF.

This clonotype came up a few times. The gene calls are TRBV28 and TRBJ2-3; TRBD2 might be the D (5 bases). V was shortened by 7 bases and J by 2 bases, with 13 bases between the two germline ends. The CDR3 runs to 14 residues. The germline V gene has CDR1 MDHEN and CDR2 SYDVKM. Written as DNA, the CDR3 is TGTGCCAGCACCCGGACTCGCAACACAGATACGCAGTATTTT. It encodes CASTRTRNTDTQYF.

V and J are TRBV9 and TRBJ2-1; TRBD2 aligns across 8 bases. The V segment lost 0 bases and the J segment 5 bases; nucleotides outside the gene matches: 7. The CDR3 has 16 amino acids. Germline loops: CDR1 SGDLS, CDR2 YYNGEE. The CDR3 DNA sequence: TGTGCCAGCAGCGTAGGGCCAGCGGGAGAAAACAATGAGCAGTTCTTC. Translated: CASSVGPAGENNEQFF.

There are a few counts of this clonotype. The chain is built from TRBV7-9 and TRBJ2-1; 11 nucleotides align to TRBD2. V shed 10 bases, J shed 4 bases, and the junction held 9 bases outside the gene matches. Germline CDR1 SEHNR, CDR2 FQNEAQ (reference sequence). The CDR3 is made up of 15 amino acids. This CDR3 reads CATMDSGRGYNEQFF. CDR3 bases: TGTGCCACCATGGATAGCGGGAGGGGTTACAATGAGCAGTTCTTC. Variable domain in full (rest from reference TRBV7-9 and TRBJ2-1): DTGVSQNPRHKITKRGQNVTFRCDPISEHNRLYWYRQTLGQGPEFLTYFQNEAQLEKSRLLSDRFSAERPKGSFSTLEIQRTEQGDSAMYLCATMDSGRGYNEQFFGPGTRLTVL.

Only a few counts were recorded for this clonotype. The J gene is TRBJ2-7, the V gene TRBV12-3 or TRBV12-4; the D call may be TRBD1 or TRBD2 (5 bases each). V gave up 4 bases and J gave up 0 bases, with 13 bases separating them. This CDR3 contains 15 residues. The chain's CDR3 is CASSSRSGASYEQYF. In nucleotides, the CDR3 is TGTGCCAGCAGTTCCCGGTCCGGGGCCTCCTACGAGCAGTACTTC.

The V gene is TRBV15, the J gene TRBJ2-5; 8 bases are a match to TRBD2. Germline V gives CDR1 LNHNV, CDR2 YYDKDF (reference sequence). The CDR3 covers 17 residues. V was clipped by 1 base and J by 5 bases; unmatched bases: 12. CDR3: CATSRVISGVGWETQYF. For the CDR3, the DNA is TGTGCCACCAGCAGAGTGATTAGCGGGGTAGGGTGGGAGACCCAGTACTTC.

This clonotype was seen ten or more times. The chain links TRBV2 to TRBJ2-1; 10 positions agree with TRBD2. Losses at the gene ends were 5 bases for V and 6 bases for J; bases not matched to a gene: 25. Germline CDR1 is SNHLY and CDR2 is FYNNEI. The CDR3 has 21 residues. The CDR3 bases are TGTGCCAGCAGTCACCCCGGGCTAGCGGGGGCCGTACTCCCCGGGGGCAATGAGCAGTTCTTC. Its translation is CASSHPGLAGAVLPGGNEQFF.

This clonotype was seen more than once but under ten times. The J gene is TRBJ2-1, the V gene TRBV6-1; 7 bases match TRBD2. The CDR3 contains 17 residues. V lost 1 base and J lost 5; bases outside the gene matches: 11. Germline CDR1 and CDR2: MNHNS and SASEGT. The CDR3 spells CASSEDPRAGRDNEQFF. The CDR3 DNA reads as TGTGCCAGCAGTGAAGACCCGCGGGCAGGGAGGGACAATGAGCAGTTCTTC.

The chain recombines TRBV7-8 with TRBJ2-1; D is possibly TRBD2 (5 bases). From germline, CDR1 is SGHVS and CDR2 FQNEAQ. CDR3 length equals 16 residues. Trimming stripped 10 bases from V and 0 bases from J, with 19 bases between. The CDR3 loop is CATVAGHSSSYNEQFF. The CDR3 coding sequence is TGTGCCACCGTGGCGGGCCACTCGAGCTCCTACAATGAGCAGTTCTTC. The whole variable domain, remainder taken from reference TRBV7-8 and TRBJ2-1, is GAGVSQSPRYKVAKRGQDVALRCDPISGHVSLFWYQQALGQGPEFLTYFQNEAQLDKSGLPSDRFFAERPEGSVSTLKIQRTQQEDSAVYLCATVAGHSSSYNEQFFGPGTRLTVL.

This clonotype was found many times. V and J are TRBV12-3 or TRBV12-4 and TRBJ2-3; D ambiguous. V was trimmed by 1 base and J by 1 base, leaving 6 bases between them. There are 14 residues in the CDR3. As DNA, the CDR3 is TGTGCCAGCAGTTTAGTGGGCGGCACAGATACGCAGTATTTT. Encoded protein: CASSLVGGTDTQYF.

The chain joins TRBV9 to TRBJ2-7, with TRBD2 matching 7 bases. Germline CDR1 and CDR2: SGDLS and YYNGEE. This CDR3 has 15 amino acids. J gave up 5 bases and V 0 bases, and 8 bases lay outside the gene matches. The CDR3 loop reads CASSVDIGGTDEQYF. The CDR3, as DNA: TGTGCCAGCAGCGTAGACATCGGGGGGACGGACGAGCAGTACTTC.

This chain's CDR3 is CASSFPQGFHTDTQYF. The CDR3 region has the DNA TGTGCCAGCAGCTTCCCACAGGGCTTCCACACAGATACGCAGTATTTT. The genes are TRBV11-2 and TRBJ2-3; tentative D call: TRBD1 (6 bases). CDR1 SGHAT and CDR2 FQNNGV come from the germline V gene. Trimming removed 3 bases at V and 2 bases at J, with 15 bases between. The CDR3 is 16 residues long.